This is a list of T cell receptor beta chains from one sample in a study of glioma-infiltrating T cells. TCRdb re-analysed the multiplex PCR reads in MiXCR, keeping a single row per CDR3 protein. The data show some 93,000 distinct CDR3 sequences, approximately 40% seen once. Sequenced material: glioma tissue, nonneoplastic brain tissue, or PBMCs (not recorded which). These TCRs come from a human donor with low-grade glioma or glioblastoma, undergoing nonglioma brain surgery, or in good health (not recorded which). Both conserved end residues are part of each CDR3. Each record gives: D gene, J gene, clone size, V gene, CDR3 protein, CDR3 DNA. D genes are given only for firm matches. A row's size may be missing; if present it is once, few, many or a size class.

>TRBD1|TRBJ2-4|many|TRBV5-1
CASSESGTGGVGNIQYF
TGCGCCAGCAGCGAATCCGGGACAGGGGGTGTGGGAAACATTCAGTACTTC
>TRBD1|TRBJ2-3|once|TRBV28
CASSTKGQGASDTQYF
TGTGCCAGCAGTACTAAGGGACAGGGGGCATCAGATACGCAGTATTTT
>-|TRBJ2-3|few|TRBV9
CASSVRGASTDTQYF
TGTGCCAGCAGCGTTCGGGGGGCCAGCACAGATACGCAGTATTTT
>-|TRBJ2-4|many|TRBV2
CASRLAKNIQYF
TGTGCCAGCAGGCTAGCCAAAAACATTCAGTACTTC
>-|TRBJ1-1|many|TRBV6-2/TRBV6-3
CASSPGLVYTEAFF
TGTGCCAGCAGCCCCGGGTTGGTTTACACTGAAGCTTTCTTT
>-|TRBJ2-2|many|TRBV7-2
CASSFELNTGELFF
TGTGCCAGCAGCTTTGAACTTAACACCGGGGAGCTGTTTTTT
>-|TRBJ2-5|many|TRBV2
CASSVDSQGKTQYF
TGTGCCAGCAGTGTTGATAGCCAGGGGAAGACCCAGTACTTC
>TRBD2|TRBJ2-1|-|TRBV4-1
CASRHDERTSKGREKFF
TGCGCCAGCCGCCATGATGAACGGACTAGCAAGGGTCGTGAGAAGTTCTTC
>-|TRBJ1-2|-|TRBV6-1
CASGEIGGPLYAF
TGTGCCAGCGGTGAAATAGGGGGACCTCTCTACGCCTTC
>TRBD1|TRBJ2-7|many|TRBV4-1
CASSQALQGAVEQYF
TGCGCCAGCAGCCAAGCCTTACAGGGGGCAGTCGAGCAGTACTTC
>TRBD1|TRBJ1-5|many|TRBV12-3/TRBV12-4
CASSPSRGTNQPQHF
TGTGCCAGCAGTCCGTCCAGGGGGACCAATCAGCCCCAGCATTTT
>-|TRBJ2-1|many|TRBV28
CASRSSQAGQFF
TGTGCCAGCAGGTCGAGTCAGGCCGGGCAGTTCTTC
>TRBD1|TRBJ1-5|-|TRBV20-1
CSATTGGGNQPQHF
TGCAGTGCTACTACAGGGGGGGGGAATCAGCCCCAGCATTTT
>-|TRBJ2-3|-|TRBV9
CASSVAGRRTDTQYF
TGTGCCAGCAGCGTAGCGGGCAGGAGAACAGATACGCAGTATTTT
>-|TRBJ2-3|many|TRBV7-2
CASSSQGGARTDTQYF
TGTGCCAGCAGCTCCCAGGGGGGGGCCCGCACAGATACGCAGTATTTT
>-|TRBJ2-4|many|TRBV28
CASRNRDNIQYF
TGTGCCAGCAGAAACAGGGATAACATTCAGTACTTC
>TRBD1|TRBJ1-5|many|TRBV7-2
CASSKTGGLGQPQHF
TGTGCCAGCAGCAAAACAGGGGGTTTGGGTCAGCCCCAGCATTTT
>-|TRBJ2-5|-|TRBV6-2/TRBV6-3
CASRISGTRGRGQETKYF
TGTGCCAGCAGGATCTCCGGGACTAGAGGGAGGGGGCAAGAGACCAAGTACTTC
>-|TRBJ2-1|-|TRBV28
CASSGGKVAEQFF
TGTGCCAGCAGTGGGGGAAAGGTAGCTGAGCAGTTCTTC
>-|TRBJ1-5|few|TRBV9
CASSVGWEQPQHF
TGTGCCAGCAGCGTAGGATGGGAACAGCCCCAGCATTTT
>-|TRBJ2-1|-|TRBV19
CASSIPPWDRRDNDQFF
TGTGCCAGTAGTATACCTCCCTGGGACCGACGGGACAATGATCAGTTCTTC
>-|TRBJ2-5|-|TRBV6-5
CASSYSGSDQETQYF
TGTGCCAGCAGTTACAGCGGAAGCGACCAAGAGACCCAATACTTC
>-|TRBJ2-7|once|TRBV6-2/TRBV6-3
CASRTIGEQYF
TGTGCCAGCAGAACTATTGGTGAGCAGTACTTC
>-|TRBJ2-7|many|TRBV7-9
CASSLSVEQYF
TGTGCCAGCAGCCTTTCGGTCGAGCAGTACTTC
>-|TRBJ2-7|-|TRBV7-9
CACSLDVTLWEQYF
TGTGCCTGCAGCTTAGATGTGACCCTCTGGGAGCAGTACTTC
>TRBD1|TRBJ1-2|many|TRBV5-1
CASSFGQGYGYTF
TGCGCCAGCAGCTTCGGACAGGGCTATGGCTACACCTTC
>-|TRBJ2-2|-|TRBV24-1
CAISLGTGGELFF
-
>-|TRBJ1-4|many|TRBV5-1
CASSLAAGWPENEKLFF
TGCGCCAGCAGCTTGGCCGCAGGCTGGCCTGAGAATGAAAAACTGTTTTTT
>-|TRBJ2-5|many|TRBV11-2
CASSSHLESETQYF
TGTGCCAGCAGCTCCCACCTAGAGTCCGAGACCCAGTACTTC
>-|TRBJ2-1|many|TRBV7-2
CASSLFDGRGSYNEQFF
TGTGCCAGCAGCTTATTTGATGGACGCGGCTCCTACAATGAGCAGTTCTTC
>-|TRBJ2-7|-|TRBV20-1
CSAVHQRGYCEQYF
TGCAGTGCCGTCCACCAGAGAGGGTACTGCGAGCAGTACTTC
>TRBD1|TRBJ1-1|many|TRBV20-1
CSARGTVNTEAFF
TGCAGTGCTAGGGGGACAGTTAACACTGAAGCTTTCTTT
>TRBD1|TRBJ1-2|many|TRBV7-8
CASSPRTGARDGYTF
TGTGCCAGCAGCCCCAGGACAGGGGCGAGGGATGGCTACACCTTC
>-|TRBJ2-7|many|TRBV19
CASSATGVRSGEQYF
TGTGCCAGTAGTGCCACCGGGGTCAGGTCGGGGGAGCAGTACTTC
>-|TRBJ1-2|many|TRBV14
CASSPRSRPGTYGYTF
TGTGCCAGCAGCCCACGCAGCCGCCCAGGCACCTATGGCTACACCTTC
>-|TRBJ1-6|-|TRBV6-4
CASSEAGGSSYNSPLHF
TGTGCCAGCAGTGAAGCGGGGGGGAGCTCCTATAATTCACCCCTCCACTTT
>-|TRBJ2-7|many|TRBV4-1
CASSQEQGGYGEQYF
TGCGCCAGCAGCCAAGAACAGGGGGGGTATGGCGAGCAGTACTTC
>-|TRBJ2-3|many|TRBV19
CASTSVGTPSTDTQYF
-
>-|TRBJ2-4|-|TRBV29-1
CSAFANIQYF
TGCAGCGCGTTTGCCAACATTCAGTACTTC
>-|TRBJ2-6|-|TRBV20-1
CSATTGSSGANVLTF
TGCAGTGCTACAACAGGGAGCTCCGGGGCCAACGTCCTGACTTTC
>-|TRBJ2-7|many|TRBV7-9
CASSFGTDYYEQYF
TGTGCCAGCAGCTTCGGGACGGACTACTACGAGCAGTACTTC
>TRBD1|TRBJ2-7|-|TRBV29-1
CSVEDSGTGGLHEQYF
TGCAGCGTTGAAGATAGCGGGACAGGGGGCCTCCACGAGCAGTACTTC
>-|TRBJ2-5|many|TRBV7-8
CASSSTLTSLRETQYF
TGTGCCAGCAGCTCGACCCTTACTAGTCTCCGTGAGACCCAGTACTTC
>-|TRBJ1-2|-|TRBV6-2/TRBV6-3
CVSRTNRNLNYGYTF
TGTGTCAGCAGGACAAACAGGAACCTCAACTATGGCTACACCTTC
>-|TRBJ2-1|-|TRBV5-5
CASSLGQYNAQFF
TGTGCCAGCAGCTTGGGACAGTACAATGCGCAGTTCTTC
>-|TRBJ2-1|few|TRBV28
CASRERSAGEQFF
TGTGCCAGCAGAGAGAGGTCGGCGGGAGAGCAGTTCTTC
>TRBD2|TRBJ2-1|-|TRBV20-1
CTLKTSGKNNEQFF
TGCACCCTAAAGACTAGCGGGAAAAACAATGAGCAGTTCTTC
>-|TRBJ2-3|-|TRBV20-1
CSGRSLGSRDTQDF
TGCAGTGGTAGATCTCTGGGAAGCAGAGATACGCAGGATTTT
>-|TRBJ2-7|many|TRBV29-1
CSAALASYEQYF
TGCAGCGCAGCACTGGCCTCCTACGAGCAGTACTTC
>-|TRBJ2-1|many|TRBV7-3
CASSRDSGEWYNEQFF
TGTGCCAGCAGCCGGGATTCTGGGGAGTGGTACAATGAGCAGTTCTTC
>-|TRBJ2-7|-|TRBV14
CASSLQGDYEQYF
TGTGCCAGCAGCCTACAGGGAGATTACGAGCAGTACTTC
>-|TRBJ2-3|many|TRBV7-8
CASSLNSGSTDTQYF
TGTGCCAGCAGCTTAAATAGCGGAAGCACAGATACGCAGTATTTT
>TRBD2|TRBJ2-5|many|TRBV4-3
CASSPTASGSYEETQYF
TGCGCCAGCAGCCCGACGGCTAGCGGGAGTTATGAAGAGACCCAGTACTTC
>-|TRBJ2-5|many|TRBV7-9
CASSPGSEKQETQYF
TGTGCCAGCAGCCCCGGGTCGGAGAAGCAAGAGACCCAGTACTTC
>TRBD1|TRBJ1-1|many|TRBV29-1
CSVGQGWNTEAFF
TGCAGCGTTGGACAGGGGTGGAACACTGAAGCTTTCTTT
>-|TRBJ2-1|many|TRBV2
CASSAANEQFF
TGTGCCAGCAGTGCGGCCAATGAGCAGTTCTTC
>-|TRBJ2-1|many|TRBV28
CASSVSGAGNNEQFF
TGTGCCAGCAGCGTTTCTGGGGCGGGCAACAATGAGCAGTTCTTC
>-|TRBJ1-1|-|TRBV6-2/TRBV6-3
CASSYTKWGTKTEAFF
TGTGCCAGCAGTTATACTAAATGGGGAACAAAAACTGAAGCTTTCTTT
>-|TRBJ1-2|many|TRBV9
CASSAAYGYTF
TGTGCCAGCAGCGCGGCGTATGGCTACACCTTC
>TRBD1|TRBJ2-1|many|TRBV10-3
CAAGQGAVSEQFF
TGTGCCGCCGGACAGGGGGCTGTAAGTGAGCAGTTCTTC